A single sample is the source of the 32 T cell receptor beta chains below, sequenced in a study of CD8+ T cells in alopecia areata. Extracted from the samples, RNA was reverse transcribed into cDNA to serve as the sequencing template. Measured with immunoSEQ multiplex PCR; TCRdb has only the in-frame clones, and not every one. The table lists some 170,000 clones, about 70% of them singletons. The sequencing here drew on CD8+ T cells sorted from blood, taken at week 0. Receptors originate from a human donor with alopecia areata.

This clone was seen only a few times. J is TRBJ1-6 and V is TRBV2; D is uncertain. The V gene lost 6 bases and the J gene lost 3 bases, with 12 bases spanning the gap. The CDR3 covers 15 residues. CDR1 SNHLY and CDR2 FYNNEI come from the germline V gene. Here the CDR3 reads CASRTNLNYNSPLHF. In nucleotides, the CDR3 is TGTGCCAGCAGGACCAACCTAAACTATAATTCACCCCTCCACTTT. Full variable domain (rest looked up from reference TRBV2 and TRBJ1-6): EPEVTQTPSHQVTQMGQEVILRCVPISNHLYFYWYRQILGQKVEFLVSFYNNEISEKSEIFDDQFSVERPDGSNFTLKIRSTKLEDSAMYFCASRTNLNYNSPLHFGNGTRLTVT.

This clone was found a few times. This rearrangement joins TRBV21-1 to TRBJ2-4; the DNA was not used to check the table's D call, TRBD2. TRBV21-1 corresponds to a pseudogene. This CDR3 comprises 11 residues. The CDR3 protein is CTGGAKNIQYF. In DNA, the CDR3 is TGTACCGGGGGAGCCAAAAACATTCAGTACTTC.

V usage is TRBV7-2 and J usage is TRBJ2-1; D gene unclear. V dropped 1 base and J dropped 14 bases, with 18 bases sitting between them. The CDR3 length is 14 residues. Germline assignment: CDR1 SGHTA and CDR2 FQGNSA. The CDR3 here is CASSLDWVYSIKFF. CDR3 in DNA: TGTGCCAGCAGCTTAGACTGGGTATATTCTATTAAGTTCTTC.

This clone is a singleton in its sample. The gene calls are TRBV30 and TRBJ2-7; D gene unclear. Germline CDR1 and CDR2: GTSNPN and SVGIG (reference sequence). This CDR3 contains 12 residues. V shed 3 bases and J shed 2 bases, with 8 bases lying between them. The CDR3 sequence: CAWSLTTYEQYF. In DNA, the CDR3 is TGTGCCTGGAGCTTGACAACCTACGAGCAGTACTTC.

This sequence joins TRBV7-2 and TRBJ2-7, with D possibly TRBD2 on 6 matching bases. V dropped 5 bases and J dropped 4 bases, with 15 bases sitting between them. This CDR3 region has 14 residues. CDR1 and CDR2 from the germline V gene are SGHTA and FQGNSA. CDR3 in DNA: TGTGCCAGCAGCACAAAACGGGAGCCTTACGAGCAGTACTTC. Encoded protein: CASSTKREPYEQYF.

The gene calls are TRBV6-1 and TRBJ2-1, with D possibly being TRBD2 (6 bases). With 3 bases removed from V and 8 bases from J, the gap between germline ends came to 11 bases. Germline V gene lookup returns CDR1 MNHNS and CDR2 SASEGT. The CDR3 runs 13 residues. This CDR3 reads CASSEGGDHEQFF. DNA for the CDR3: TGTGCCAGCAGTGAGGGGGGTGACCATGAGCAGTTCTTC.

The DNA of the CDR3 is TGCAGCGTTGGTCGACAGGGGGTTCACTATGGCTACACCTTC. It translates to CSVGRQGVHYGYTF. The chain combines TRBV29-1 with TRBJ1-2, with 9 bases that match TRBD1. The ends lost 4 bases at V and 3 bases at J; junction bases unmatched: 6. CDR1 is SQVTM, CDR2 ANQGSEA, per germline. This CDR3 contains 14 residues. The entire variable domain, with the rest obtained from reference TRBV29-1 and TRBJ1-2, is as follows: SAVISQKPSRDICQRGTSLTIQCQVDSQVTMMFWYRQQPGQSLTLIATANQGSEATYESGFVIDKFPISRPNLTFSTLTVSNMSPEDSSIYLCSVGRQGVHYGYTFGSGTRLTVV.

This clone was seen more than once but under ten times. The CDR3 loop is CASDGTGMNTEAFF. CDR3 nucleotides: TGTGCCAGCGATGGGACCGGGATGAACACTGAAGCTTTCTTT. The chain links TRBV19 to TRBJ1-1; D may be TRBD1 (5 bases). Trimming took off 9 bases at V and 0 bases at J, with 14 bases between the two ends. Germline V lookup: CDR1 LNHDA, CDR2 SQIVND (reference sequence). This CDR3 has 14 residues.

Worth noting for this clone: The same CDR3 is also encoded by other DNA sequences in this sample. V gene TRBV5-1 combines with J gene TRBJ2-7; no clear D. The CDR3 sequence is 12 residues long. With 4 bases removed from V and 0 bases from J, the gap between germline ends came to 5 bases. Germline CDR1 reads SGHRS; CDR2 reads YFSETQ. In nucleotides, the CDR3 is TGCGCCAGCAGCGGGGACTCCTACGAGCAGTACTTC. It specifies CASSGDSYEQYF.

This clone appeared a few times. V usage is TRBV7-9 and J usage is TRBJ2-4; D is perhaps TRBD1 (5 bases). Germline lookup yields CDR1 SEHNR and CDR2 FQNEAQ (reference sequence). V shed 4 bases and J shed 7 bases, with 11 bases lying between them. This CDR3 spans 13 amino acids. CDR3 nucleotide sequence: TGTGCCAGCAGCTCGACGACAGAGAACATTCAGTACTTC. Translating gives CASSSTTENIQYF. The entire variable domain, with the rest obtained from reference TRBV7-9 and TRBJ2-4, is as follows: DTGVSQNPRHKITKRGQNVTFRCDPISEHNRLYWYRQTLGQGPEFLTYFQNEAQLEKSRLLSDRFSAERPKGSFSTLEIQRTEQGDSAMYLCASSSTTENIQYFGAGTRLSVL.

This clone was observed a handful of times. The rearrangement joins TRBV28 to TRBJ2-7; D is uncertain. The V gene's germline CDR1 is MDHEN and CDR2 SYDVKM. CDR3 length equals 12 residues. V was shortened by 5 bases and J by 6 bases, with 11 bases between the two germline ends. The CDR3 sequence is CASSAPSPEQYF. The CDR3 nucleotides are TGTGCCAGCAGTGCCCCCTCCCCCGAGCAGTACTTC.

Notes on this clone: The junction shows a germline mismatch at one end, possibly a read error. For the CDR3, the DNA is TGTGCCAGCAGCTCGGGCTCGTCCACGCAGTACTTT. It translates to CASSSGSSTQYF. V gene TRBV11-3 combines with J gene TRBJ2-3; no definite D call. The CDR3 spans 12 residues. Germline V gives CDR1 SGHNT, CDR2 YENEEA.

J is TRBJ2-7 and V is TRBV6-5, with D perhaps matching TRBD1 (6 bases). V was trimmed by 3 bases and J by 5 bases, leaving 14 bases between them. The CDR3 is made up of 14 amino acids. Looked up from germline, CDR1 is MNHEY and CDR2 is SVGAGI. The CDR3 coding sequence is TGTGCCAGCAGTTATACCACAGGGTGGGACGAGCAGTACTTC. Protein sequence: CASSYTTGWDEQYF.

This clone is medium-sized (0.01 to 0.1%) by share. The chain links TRBV4-1 to TRBJ1-6; D is unclear. Per germline, CDR1 MGHRA and CDR2 YSYEKL. CDR3 size: 16 residues. Trimming removed 1 base at V and 8 bases at J, with 15 bases between. CDR3 nucleotide sequence: TGCGCCAGCAGCCAAGTTCGGGAGGACCCCTATTCACCCCTCCACTTT. Protein sequence: CASSQVREDPYSPLHF.

This chain joins TRBV19 and TRBJ1-2; D unresolved. CDR1 and CDR2 (germline): LNHDA, SQIVND (reference sequence). The CDR3 runs to 15 residues. The V end was cut by 1 base, the J end by 2 bases, with 11 bases between. Here the CDR3 DNA reads TGTGCCAGTAGTATAGGGATCGGGTCCAACTATGGCTACACCTTC. This sequence encodes CASSIGIGSNYGYTF. Combining the CDR3 with reference TRBV19 and TRBJ1-2 gives the whole variable domain DGGITQSPKYLFRKEGQNVTLSCEQNLNHDAMYWYRQDPGQGLRLIYYSQIVNDFQKGDIAEGYSVSREKKESFPLTVTSAQKNPTAFYLCASSIGIGSNYGYTFGSGTRLTVV.

V and J are TRBV6-5 and TRBJ2-1; D uncertain. Trimming took off 6 bases at V and 5 bases at J, with 5 bases between the two ends. The CDR3 length is 11 residues. Germline V lookup: CDR1 MNHEY, CDR2 SVGAGI. In DNA, the CDR3 is TGTGCCAGCAGAACAAACAATGAGCAGTTCTTC. As protein: CASRTNNEQFF.

CDR3 amino acids: CASSLAGERYGYTF. The CDR3 nucleotides read TGTGCCAGCAGCTTGGCAGGGGAGAGGTATGGCTACACCTTC. The V call is TRBV5-6, the J call TRBJ1-2; the D gene is possibly TRBD1 (6 bases). V lost 0 bases and J lost 5, with 11 bases in between. Germline CDR1 and CDR2: SGHDT and YYEEEE. CDR3 length equals 14 residues. The whole variable domain, filled in from reference TRBV5-6 and TRBJ1-2, reads DAGVTQSPTHLIKTRGQQVTLRCSPKSGHDTVSWYQQALGQGPQFIFQYYEEEERQRGNFPDRFSGHQFPNYSSELNVNALLLGDSALYLCASSLAGERYGYTFGSGTRLTVV.

The rearrangement uses TRBV7-9 and TRBJ2-7; D is uncertain. The germline V gene has CDR1 SEHNR and CDR2 FQNEAQ (reference sequence). The CDR3 is made up of 14 amino acids. Trimming took off 6 bases at V and 0 bases at J, with 12 bases between the two ends. DNA of the CDR3: TGTGCCAGCAGTTCCCCCAACGACTCCTACGAGCAGTACTTC. This encodes CASSSPNDSYEQYF.

The J gene is TRBJ2-4, the V gene TRBV13; TRBD2 might be the D (6 bases). This CDR3 spans 16 amino acids. V was cut by 5 bases and J by 0 bases, with 14 bases left in between. In germline, CDR1 is PRHDT, CDR2 FYEKMQ (reference sequence). CDR3 sequence reads: CASSPRGSLAKNIQYF. CDR3 DNA sequence: TGTGCCAGCAGCCCTCGGGGGAGCCTAGCCAAAAACATTCAGTACTTC.

A single count supports this clone. The CDR3 here is CAIGGTLGSYEQYF. CDR3 coding DNA: TGTGCCATCGGCGGGACCCTGGGTAGCTACGAGCAGTACTTC. The genes are TRBV7-2 and TRBJ2-7, with a tentative D call TRBD2 (6 bases). V was clipped by 10 bases and J by 3 bases, with 19 bases between them. This CDR3 contains 14 residues. CDR1 and CDR2 (germline): SGHTA, FQGNSA. Together with reference TRBV7-2 and TRBJ2-7, the CDR3 gives the full variable domain: GAGVSQSPSNKVTEKGKDVELRCDPISGHTALYWYRQSLGQGLEFLIYFQGNSAPDKSGLPSDRFSAERTGGSVSTLTIQRTQQEDSAVYLCAIGGTLGSYEQYFGPGTRLTVT.

The gene calls are TRBV4-1 and TRBJ1-2, with TRBD1 matching 9 bases. Germline lookup yields CDR1 MGHRA and CDR2 YSYEKL. Trimming took 1 base from V and 6 from J; bases not matched to a gene: 6. CDR3 length equals 15 residues. This CDR3 is CASSQGLRTGDGYTF. Here the CDR3 DNA reads TGCGCCAGCAGCCAAGGTCTGCGGACAGGGGATGGCTACACCTTC.

J is TRBJ1-2 and V is TRBV6-1; D possibly corresponds to TRBD1 (6 bases). The CDR3 spans 12 residues. V lost 9 bases, J lost 6 bases, and 14 bases lay in between. Looked up from germline, CDR1 is MNHNS and CDR2 is SASEGT. CDR3 protein: CASSTGSHGYTF. The CDR3 nucleotides read TGTGCCAGTTCTACAGGGAGTCATGGCTACACCTTC.

This chain connects TRBV7-2 to TRBJ1-6; D is perhaps TRBD1 (6 bases). V was trimmed by 1 base and J by 9 bases, leaving 7 bases between them. Per germline, CDR1 SGHTA and CDR2 FQGNSA. The CDR3 extends over 13 amino acids. For the CDR3, the DNA is TGTGCCAGCAGCTTAGTGGGGGCTTCACCCCTCCACTTT. This codes for CASSLVGASPLHF.

The rearrangement joins TRBV30 to TRBJ2-3; possible D gene TRBD1, 5 bases. V was cut by 0 bases and J by 2 bases, with 9 bases left in between. CDR3 length: 14 amino acids. The germline V gene encodes CDR1 GTSNPN and CDR2 SVGIG (reference sequence). For the CDR3, the DNA is TGTGCCTGGAGTGTATTCAGGGTCACAGATACGCAGTATTTT. It is translated as CAWSVFRVTDTQYF. Together with reference TRBV30 and TRBJ2-3, the CDR3 gives the full variable domain: SQTIHQWPATLVQPVGSPLSLECTVEGTSNPNLYWYRQAAGRGLQLLFYSVGIGQISSEVPQNLSASRPQDRQFILSSKKLLLSDSGFYLCAWSVFRVTDTQYFGPGTRLTVL.

This clone was seen only a few times. The chain couples TRBV5-1 to TRBJ2-1, with 8 bases fitting TRBD1. V shed 4 bases and J 3 bases; nucleotides not matched to a gene: 6. Germline V gene sequence: CDR1 SGHRS, CDR2 YFSETQ. The CDR3 has 15 amino acids. The CDR3 reads CASSGTGGGYNEQFF. Here the CDR3 DNA reads TGCGCCAGCAGCGGAACAGGGGGAGGCTACAATGAGCAGTTCTTC.

In its sample, this clone was seen a few times. This rearrangement joins TRBV4-1 to TRBJ1-1; D call uncertain. The CDR3 sequence is 12 residues long. The germline V and J ends were trimmed by 1 base and 8 bases, with 8 bases remaining between them. Germline CDR1 is MGHRA and CDR2 is YSYEKL. CDR3 nucleotides: TGCGCCAGCAGCCAAGGCCAGAAGGAAGCTTTCTTT. Encoded protein: CASSQGQKEAFF.

This clone appeared a single time. This sequence joins TRBV6-5 and TRBJ2-7, with D possibly matching TRBD2 (5 bases). The CDR3 runs to 12 residues. The ends were cut back, 8 bases at V and 2 bases at J, with 10 bases in the middle. Germline values: CDR1 MNHEY, CDR2 SVGAGI. CDR3 sequence: CASGLAPYEQYF. The CDR3 nucleotides read TGTGCCAGCGGACTGGCACCCTACGAGCAGTACTTC.

This clone has just a few counts. The J gene is TRBJ1-3, the V gene TRBV30, with D hard to call. The CDR3 is made up of 14 amino acids. Germline V CDR1 and CDR2: GTSNPN, SVGIG (reference sequence). V was pared by 1 base and J by 0 bases, with 7 bases between. The CDR3 nucleotides are TGTGCCTGGAGTGGAAGTGACTCTGGAAACACCATATATTTT. Translation gives CAWSGSDSGNTIYF.

This chain uses TRBV9 with TRBJ2-7; D remains unclear. CDR1 is SGDLS, CDR2 YYNGEE, per germline. Trimming stripped 0 bases from V and 1 base from J, with 11 bases between. This CDR3 has 15 residues. The CDR3 nucleotides are TGTGCCAGCAGCGTAGCCCCTAACTGGTCCTACGAGCAGTACTTC. Encoded protein: CASSVAPNWSYEQYF.

Here the CDR3 reads CSVTPRGNSNYGYTF. The CDR3 DNA reads as TGCAGCGTGACCCCACGGGGGAACTCTAACTATGGCTACACCTTC. This rearrangement joins TRBV29-1 to TRBJ1-2; possibly TRBD1 for D (5 bases). The CDR3 spans 15 residues. Germline V gene lookup returns CDR1 SQVTM and CDR2 ANQGSEA. V gave up 6 bases and J gave up 0 bases, with 17 bases separating them.

The CDR3 region is CASSLWNTEAFF. DNA for the CDR3: TGTGCCAGCAGCTTGTGGAACACTGAAGCTTTCTTT. This rearrangement joins TRBV13 to TRBJ1-1; D unclear. V lost 3 bases and J 1 base, leaving 3 bases between the germline ends. From germline, CDR1 is PRHDT and CDR2 FYEKMQ (reference sequence). This CDR3 is 12 amino acids long.

V gene TRBV7-9 combines with J gene TRBJ1-1, with 10 bases fitting TRBD1. The CDR3 extends over 15 amino acids. The V segment lost 5 bases and the J segment 4 bases; nucleotides outside the gene matches: 7. Germline loops: CDR1 SEHNR, CDR2 FQNEAQ (reference sequence). The CDR3 DNA sequence: TGTGCCAGCAGCCCGGACAGGGGGTGGTTCACTGAAGCTTTCTTT. Translation gives CASSPDRGWFTEAFF.